A single sample gave rise to the 28 T cell receptor beta chains below, sequenced in a study of CD8 T cells in Susac syndrome. RNA, at roughly 0.45 to 1 ug, was reverse transcribed with random hexamers. TCRdb re-called the immunoSEQ multiplex PCR reads through MiXCR, storing one row per CDR3 protein. This table has 150,000 to 250,000 distinct CDR3 sequences, over 90% appearing once. The specimen sequenced was CD4+ T cells from PBMCs. These receptors originate from a human donor with multiple sclerosis.

CDR3 loop: CATSEGVPDTQYF. CDR3 bases: TGTGCCACCAGTGAGGGGGTCCCAGATACGCAGTATTTT. The V gene is TRBV24-1, the J gene TRBJ2-3, with D possibly being TRBD1 or TRBD2 (5 bases each). V lost 4 bases to trimming and J lost 4 bases, with 8 bases between them. Germline CDR1 and CDR2: KGHDR and SFDVKD. CDR3 length: 13 amino acids.

The rearrangement uses TRBV5-1 and TRBJ2-4; a possible D gene is TRBD1 (6 bases). Trimming cost V 1 base and J 6 bases, with 14 bases left between them. Looked up from germline, CDR1 is SGHRS and CDR2 is YFSETQ. The CDR3 is 15 residues long. The DNA of the CDR3 is TGCGCCAGCAGCTTGCAGGGGACCGCAGCAAACATTCAGTACTTC. Its protein is CASSLQGTAANIQYF.

This clonotype has only one observation. The rearrangement links TRBV4-1 to TRBJ2-6, with D uncertain. The CDR3 covers 15 residues. Per the germline V gene, CDR1 is MGHRA and CDR2 is YSYEKL. Trimming removed 2 bases at V and 0 bases at J, with 5 bases between. DNA of the CDR3: TGCGCCAGCAGCCAATACACCTCTGGGGCCAACGTCCTGACTTTC. This encodes CASSQYTSGANVLTF.

The chain recombines TRBV20-1 with TRBJ2-5; 9 bases line up with TRBD1. Germline CDR1 DFQATT, CDR2 SNEGSKA (reference sequence). Trimming removed 5 bases from V and 5 bases from J; junction bases left unmatched: 3. The CDR3 is made up of 12 amino acids. The CDR3 loop reads CSALTGGETQYF. CDR3 DNA sequence: TGCAGTGCTTTGACAGGGGGGGAGACCCAGTACTTC.

CDR3 residues: CSVTRPGQVNTEAFF. In DNA, the CDR3 is TGCAGCGTTACGCGCCCGGGACAGGTGAACACTGAAGCTTTCTTT. The genes are TRBV29-1 and TRBJ1-1, with TRBD1 matching 8 bases. CDR1 is SQVTM and CDR2 is ANQGSEA in the germline V gene. The J segment lost 0 bases and the V segment lost 5 bases, leaving 8 bases of the junction unmatched. The CDR3 extends over 15 amino acids.

This chain joins TRBV3-1 and TRBJ2-1; TRBD2 agrees at 13 bases. The CDR3 consists of 16 residues. Germline assignment: CDR1 LGHDT and CDR2 YNNKEL (reference sequence). The V and J ends lost 3 bases and 4 bases, in that order; junction bases with no gene match: 3. The CDR3 is CASSQGTSGVYNEQFF. CDR3 coding DNA: TGTGCCAGCAGCCAGGGGACTAGCGGGGTTTACAATGAGCAGTTCTTC.

The chain couples TRBV11-2 to TRBJ2-1, with 7 bases that match TRBD2. The CDR3 is 16 residues long. In germline, CDR1 is SGHAT, CDR2 FQNNGV. Trimming removed 6 bases from V and 8 bases from J; junction bases left unmatched: 16. The CDR3 sequence: CASSSAAASGNHEQFF. In DNA, the CDR3 is TGTGCCAGCAGTTCAGCCGCGGCGAGCGGGAACCATGAGCAGTTCTTC.

The CDR3 is CASSQDSGTLGVETQYF. For the CDR3, the DNA is TGCGCCAGCAGCCAAGACTCCGGGACTCTAGGTGTGGAGACCCAGTACTTC. The J gene is TRBJ2-5, the V gene TRBV4-1; a weak D match, TRBD2 (6 bases). Between the trimmed V and J ends, which lost 0 bases and 5 bases, there was a span of 19 bases. The CDR3 covers 17 residues. In germline, CDR1 is MGHRA, CDR2 YSYEKL.

The V call is TRBV27, the J call TRBJ2-3; D unclear. The germline gives CDR1 MNHEY, CDR2 SMNVEV (reference sequence). CDR3 length: 13 residues. V was trimmed by 6 bases and J by 2 bases, leaving 9 bases between them. The CDR3 nucleotides read TGTGCCAGCAGCTACAGCCTCACAGATACGCAGTATTTT. Translating gives CASSYSLTDTQYF.

The chain couples TRBV4-1 to TRBJ2-3, with 12 bases that match TRBD2. In germline, CDR1 is MGHRA, CDR2 YSYEKL. CDR3 length equals 19 residues. The V and J ends lost 4 bases and 0 bases, in that order; junction bases with no gene match: 11. CDR3 region: CASSRAGTSGSSSTDTQYF. CDR3 DNA sequence: TGCGCCAGCAGCCGCGCCGGGACTAGCGGGTCTTCTAGCACAGATACGCAGTATTTT.

This chain links TRBV11-3 with TRBJ1-2; unclear D gene. This CDR3 comprises 13 residues. V lost 1 base, J lost 4 bases, and 7 bases lay in between. Germline CDR1 and CDR2: SGHNT and YENEEA. The CDR3 sequence: CASSLGESYGYTF. The DNA of the CDR3 is TGTGCCAGCAGCTTAGGGGAGTCCTATGGCTACACCTTC.

This clonotype was observed a few times. The chain couples TRBV24-1 to TRBJ1-1; D gene ambiguous. CDR1 and CDR2 (germline): KGHDR, SFDVKD. This CDR3 has 13 amino acids. V lost 2 bases to trimming and J lost 1 base, with 4 bases between them. CDR3 loop: CATSDSGNTEAFF. The CDR3 DNA sequence: TGTGCCACCAGTGATTCCGGGAACACTGAAGCTTTCTTT.

The gene calls are TRBV6-2 or TRBV6-3 and TRBJ1-2; D is unresolved. Looked up from germline, CDR1 is MNHEY and CDR2 is SVGEGT. The CDR3 runs to 11 residues. V was pared by 8 bases and J by 2 bases, with 6 bases between. The CDR3 DNA sequence: TGTGCCAGCGGCCAGAACTATGGCTACACCTTC. Amino acids: CASGQNYGYTF.

This chain connects TRBV29-1 to TRBJ1-3; D ambiguous. The V end lost 2 bases, the J end lost 0 bases, and 8 bases lay between the germline ends. The germline V gene encodes CDR1 SQVTM and CDR2 ANQGSEA. The CDR3 is 14 residues long. The CDR3 loop is CSVELIGSGNTIYF. CDR3 in DNA: TGCAGCGTTGAACTAATAGGCTCTGGAAACACCATATATTTT.

The chain links TRBV20-1 to TRBJ2-7, with a weak D call TRBD2 (5 bases). CDR3 length: 13 amino acids. V lost 2 bases, J lost 1 base, and 9 bases lay in between. The germline CDR1 and CDR2 sequences are DFQATT and SNEGSKA (reference sequence). CDR3 coding DNA: TGCAGTGCTAGAATTCCGGGGTCCTACGAGCAGTACTTC. Its protein product is CSARIPGSYEQYF.

The J gene is TRBJ2-3, the V gene TRBV9; 8 bases are a match to TRBD1. Looked up from germline, CDR1 is SGDLS and CDR2 is YYNGEE. The CDR3 has 14 amino acids. The ends lost 2 bases at V and 5 bases at J; junction bases unmatched: 4. For the CDR3, the DNA is TGTGCCAGCAGCGTCGGGACAGGAAAAGATACGCAGTATTTT. It yields the protein CASSVGTGKDTQYF.

The rearrangement uses TRBV15 and TRBJ2-3, with a weak D call TRBD2 (6 bases). Germline assignment: CDR1 LNHNV and CDR2 YYDKDF (reference sequence). This CDR3 region has 15 residues. V lost 5 bases and J lost 0, with 12 bases in between. CDR3 nucleotide sequence: TGTGCCACCAGCTGGTCGGGGACTAGCACAGATACGCAGTATTTT. Its translation is CATSWSGTSTDTQYF. Together with reference TRBV15 and TRBJ2-3, the CDR3 gives the full variable domain: DAMVIQNPRYQVTQFGKPVTLSCSQTLNHNVMYWYQQKSSQAPKLLFHYYDKDFNNEADTPDNFQSRRPNTSFCFLDIRSPGLGDTAMYLCATSWSGTSTDTQYFGPGTRLTVL.

The genes are TRBV10-2 and TRBJ1-2; D is unclear. Trimming removed 0 bases at V and 5 bases at J, with 7 bases between. This CDR3 is 13 amino acids long. Per the germline V gene, CDR1 is WSHSY and CDR2 is SAAADI. In DNA, the CDR3 is TGCGCCAGCAGTGAGTCGGGGAGTTATGGCTACACCTTC. This gives the protein CASSESGSYGYTF.

V is TRBV6-5 and J is TRBJ1-1; D remains ambiguous. CDR3 size: 13 residues. V dropped 5 bases and J dropped 8 bases, with 15 bases sitting between them. Per the germline V gene, CDR1 is MNHEY and CDR2 is SVGAGI. The CDR3 DNA follows: TGTGCCAGCAGTCACCGGAGACAATCGGAAGCTTTCTTT. Residues: CASSHRRQSEAFF.

The chain recombines TRBV29-1 with TRBJ2-7; 12 nucleotides match TRBD2. Germline lookup yields CDR1 SQVTM and CDR2 ANQGSEA. The CDR3 sequence is 16 residues long. Trimming cost V 3 bases and J 1 base; bases outside gene matches: 7. CDR3 loop: CSVERLAGAESYEQYF. The CDR3 DNA reads as TGCAGCGTTGAGAGACTAGCGGGAGCAGAGTCCTACGAGCAGTACTTC.

The genes are TRBV4-2 and TRBJ2-6, with TRBD2 identical over 10 bases. The ends lost 2 bases at V and 0 bases at J; junction bases unmatched: 13. CDR1 and CDR2 from the germline V gene are LGHNA and YNFKEQ. This CDR3 is 21 amino acids long. The CDR3 loop reads CASSQRQQELAGNSGANVLTF. The CDR3 DNA sequence: TGTGCCAGCAGCCAACGCCAACAGGAACTAGCGGGGAACTCTGGGGCCAACGTCCTGACTTTC.

This clonotype was detected only once. J is TRBJ1-2 and V is TRBV4-1, with a possible D match to TRBD1 (5 bases). The V gene's germline CDR1 is MGHRA and CDR2 YSYEKL. V lost 1 base, J lost 4 bases, and 10 bases lay in between. This CDR3 spans 14 amino acids. DNA of the CDR3: TGCGCCAGCAGCCAAGCGATTGGGGGCTATGGCTACACCTTC. Protein sequence: CASSQAIGGYGYTF.

This clonotype was observed a handful of times. The V gene is TRBV25-1, the J gene TRBJ1-1; D is undetermined. V lost 3 bases and J lost 1, with 6 bases in between. This CDR3 contains 13 residues. Germline values: CDR1 MGHDK, CDR2 SYGVNS. The CDR3 sequence: CASSDRRNTEAFF. The DNA of the CDR3 is TGTGCCAGCAGTGATAGGAGGAACACTGAAGCTTTCTTT.

The CDR3 protein is CASSQWQATLFYTF. CDR3 sequence (DNA): TGTGCCAGCAGCCAGTGGCAGGCTACCCTCTTCTACACCTTC. The chain is built from TRBV3-1 and TRBJ1-2; D not resolved. The germline V gene has CDR1 LGHDT and CDR2 YNNKEL (reference sequence). V gave up 3 bases and J gave up 10 bases, with 18 bases separating them. The CDR3 spans 14 residues.

This clonotype was picked up a small number of times. The CDR3 loop is CASTPGGTDTQYF. DNA for the CDR3: TGTGCCAGCACCCCCGGGGGCACAGATACGCAGTATTTT. The rearrangement links TRBV12-3 or TRBV12-4 to TRBJ2-3, with D perhaps matching TRBD2 (5 bases). The length of the CDR3 is 13 residues. Trimming removed 7 bases at V and 1 base at J, with 9 bases between.

V is TRBV29-1 and J is TRBJ2-7; TRBD1 agrees at 7 bases. The germline gives CDR1 SQVTM, CDR2 ANQGSEA. The V and J ends lost 4 bases and 10 bases, in that order; junction bases with no gene match: 4. The length of the CDR3 is 10 residues. CDR3: CSVGQGRQYF. The CDR3 region has the DNA TGCAGCGTTGGACAGGGAAGACAGTACTTC.

V is TRBV20-1 and J is TRBJ2-7; perhaps TRBD1 as D (5 bases). The CDR3 contains 12 residues. The germline V gene has CDR1 DFQATT and CDR2 SNEGSKA (reference sequence). CDR3 bases: TGCAGCGCCAATCGGCAGGGCAGGGAGCAGTACTTC. Translation gives CSANRQGREQYF.

CDR3 nucleotide sequence: TGCGCCAGCAGCTTGCAAGGGTTGGAAGGCGAGCAGTACTTC. This gives the protein CASSLQGLEGEQYF. The chain is built from TRBV5-1 and TRBJ2-7; D unresolved. Germline CDR1 SGHRS, CDR2 YFSETQ. V lost 1 base, J lost 6 bases, and 14 bases lay in between. The CDR3 is 14 residues long.